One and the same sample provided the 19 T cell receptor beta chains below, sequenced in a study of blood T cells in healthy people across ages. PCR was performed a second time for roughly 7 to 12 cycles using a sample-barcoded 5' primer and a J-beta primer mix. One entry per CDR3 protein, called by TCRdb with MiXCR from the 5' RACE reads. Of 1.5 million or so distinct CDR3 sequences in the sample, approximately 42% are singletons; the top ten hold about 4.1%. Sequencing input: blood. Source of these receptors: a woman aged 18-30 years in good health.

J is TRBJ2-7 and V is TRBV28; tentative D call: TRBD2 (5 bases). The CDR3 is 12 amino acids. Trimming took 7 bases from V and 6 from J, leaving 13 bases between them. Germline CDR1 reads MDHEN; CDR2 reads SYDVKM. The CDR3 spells CASKPERAEQYF. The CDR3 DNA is TGTGCCAGCAAACCAGAGAGGGCCGAGCAGTACTTC.

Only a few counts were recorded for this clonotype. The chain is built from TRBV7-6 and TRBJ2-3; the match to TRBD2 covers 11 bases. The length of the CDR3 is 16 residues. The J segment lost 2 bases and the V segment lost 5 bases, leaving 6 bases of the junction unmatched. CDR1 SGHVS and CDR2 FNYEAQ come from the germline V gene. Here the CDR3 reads CASSHTSGSPTDTQYF. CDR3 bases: TGTGCCAGCAGCCACACTAGCGGGAGTCCCACAGATACGCAGTATTTT.

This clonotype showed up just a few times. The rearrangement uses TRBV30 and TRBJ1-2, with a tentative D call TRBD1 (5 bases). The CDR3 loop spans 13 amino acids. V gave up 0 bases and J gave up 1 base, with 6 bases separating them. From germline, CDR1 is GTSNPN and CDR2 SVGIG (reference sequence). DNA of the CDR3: TGTGCCTGGAGTGTACAGGTTAACTATGGCTACACCTTC. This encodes CAWSVQVNYGYTF.

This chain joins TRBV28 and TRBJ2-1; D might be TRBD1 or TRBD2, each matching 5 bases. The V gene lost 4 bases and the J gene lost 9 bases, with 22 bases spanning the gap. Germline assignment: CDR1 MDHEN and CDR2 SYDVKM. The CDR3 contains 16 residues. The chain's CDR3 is CASSSESGGIRFEQFF. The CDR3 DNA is TGTGCCAGCAGTTCCGAATCTGGGGGAATAAGGTTTGAGCAGTTCTTC.

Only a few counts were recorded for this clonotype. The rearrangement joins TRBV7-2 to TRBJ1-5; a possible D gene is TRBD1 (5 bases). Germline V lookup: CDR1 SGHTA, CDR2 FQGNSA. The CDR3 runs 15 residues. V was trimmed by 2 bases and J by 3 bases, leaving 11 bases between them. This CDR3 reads CASSLTGIYNQPQHF. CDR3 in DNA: TGTGCCAGCAGCTTAACAGGTATCTACAATCAGCCCCAGCATTTT.

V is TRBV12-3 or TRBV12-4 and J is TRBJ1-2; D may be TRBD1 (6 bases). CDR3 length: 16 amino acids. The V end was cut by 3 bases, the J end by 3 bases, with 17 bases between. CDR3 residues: CASSFGLQGLHYGYTF. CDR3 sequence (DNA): TGTGCCAGCAGTTTCGGACTGCAGGGGCTCCACTATGGCTACACCTTC.

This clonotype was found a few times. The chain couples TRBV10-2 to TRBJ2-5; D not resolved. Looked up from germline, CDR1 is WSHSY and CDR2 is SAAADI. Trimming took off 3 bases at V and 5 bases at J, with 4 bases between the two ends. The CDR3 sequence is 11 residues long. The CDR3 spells CASSDWETQYF. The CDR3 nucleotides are TGCGCCAGCAGTGACTGGGAGACCCAGTACTTC.

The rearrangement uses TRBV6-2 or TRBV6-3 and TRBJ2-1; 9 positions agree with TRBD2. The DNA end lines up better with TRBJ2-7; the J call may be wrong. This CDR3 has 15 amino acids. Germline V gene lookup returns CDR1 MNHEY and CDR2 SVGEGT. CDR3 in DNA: TGTGCCAGCAGTTGGGCTAGCGGGACCTACAATGAGCAGTACTTC. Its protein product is CASSWASGTYNEQYF.

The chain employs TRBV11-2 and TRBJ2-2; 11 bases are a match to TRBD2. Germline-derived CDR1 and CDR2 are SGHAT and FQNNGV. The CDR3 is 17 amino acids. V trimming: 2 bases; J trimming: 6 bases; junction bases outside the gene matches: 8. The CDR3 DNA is TGTGCCAGCAGCTTAATCGGGCTAGCGGGGGGTGCCGGGGAGCTGTTTTTT. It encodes CASSLIGLAGGAGELFF.

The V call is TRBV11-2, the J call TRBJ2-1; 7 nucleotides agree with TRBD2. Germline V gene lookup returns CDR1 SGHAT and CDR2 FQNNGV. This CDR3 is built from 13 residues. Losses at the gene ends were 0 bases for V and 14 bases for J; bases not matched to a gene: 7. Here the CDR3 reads CASSLDFGAGEFF. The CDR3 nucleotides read TGTGCCAGCAGCTTAGACTTCGGGGCGGGGGAGTTCTTC.

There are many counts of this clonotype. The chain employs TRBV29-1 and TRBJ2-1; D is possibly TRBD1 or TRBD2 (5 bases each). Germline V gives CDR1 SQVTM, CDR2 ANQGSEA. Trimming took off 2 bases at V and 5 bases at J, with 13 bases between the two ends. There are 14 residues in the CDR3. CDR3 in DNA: TGCAGCGTTGAAACGGGACGGAATAACAATGAGCAGTTCTTC. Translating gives CSVETGRNNNEQFF.

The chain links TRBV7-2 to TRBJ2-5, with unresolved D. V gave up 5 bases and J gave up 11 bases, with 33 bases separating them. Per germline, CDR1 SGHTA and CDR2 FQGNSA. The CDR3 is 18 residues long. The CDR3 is CASSPNPRAELGYNEQYF. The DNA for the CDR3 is TGTGCCAGCAGCCCTAACCCTCGGGCCGAATTGGGGTACAATGAGCAGTACTTC.

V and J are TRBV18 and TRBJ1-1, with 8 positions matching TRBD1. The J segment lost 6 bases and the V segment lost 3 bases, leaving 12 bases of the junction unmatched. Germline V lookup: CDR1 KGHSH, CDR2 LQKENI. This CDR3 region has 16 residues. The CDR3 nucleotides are TGTGCCAGCTCACCGTACCTAACAGGGGGGTTCGCTGAAGCTTTCTTT. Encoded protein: CASSPYLTGGFAEAFF.

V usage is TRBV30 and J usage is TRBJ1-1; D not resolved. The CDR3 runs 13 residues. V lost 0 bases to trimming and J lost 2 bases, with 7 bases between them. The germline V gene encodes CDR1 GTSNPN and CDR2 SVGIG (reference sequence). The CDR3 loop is CAWSVGSNTEAFF. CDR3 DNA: TGTGCCTGGAGTGTTGGCAGTAACACTGAAGCTTTCTTT.

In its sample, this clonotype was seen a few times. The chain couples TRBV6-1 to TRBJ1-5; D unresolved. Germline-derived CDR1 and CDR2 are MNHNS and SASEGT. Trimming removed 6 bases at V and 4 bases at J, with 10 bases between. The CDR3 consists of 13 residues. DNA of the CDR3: TGTGCCAGCAGCCCCATAAGTAATCAGCCCCAGCATTTT. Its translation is CASSPISNQPQHF.

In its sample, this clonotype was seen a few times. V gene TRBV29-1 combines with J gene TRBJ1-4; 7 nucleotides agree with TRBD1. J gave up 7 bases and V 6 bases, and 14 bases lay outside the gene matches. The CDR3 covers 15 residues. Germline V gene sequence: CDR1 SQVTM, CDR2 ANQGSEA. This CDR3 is CSVRDSTPLGEKLFF. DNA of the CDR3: TGCAGCGTCCGGGACAGCACCCCCTTGGGTGAAAAACTGTTTTTT. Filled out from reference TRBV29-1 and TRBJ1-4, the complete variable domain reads SAVISQKPSRDICQRGTSLTIQCQVDSQVTMMFWYRQQPGQSLTLIATANQGSEATYESGFVIDKFPISRPNLTFSTLTVSNMSPEDSSIYLCSVRDSTPLGEKLFFGSGTQLSVL.

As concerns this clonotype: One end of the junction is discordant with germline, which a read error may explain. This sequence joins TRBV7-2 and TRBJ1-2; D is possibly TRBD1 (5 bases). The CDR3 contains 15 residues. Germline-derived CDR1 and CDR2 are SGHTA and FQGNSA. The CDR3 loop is CAGSLRQGINYGYTF. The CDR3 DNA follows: TGTGCCGGCAGCTTAAGGCAGGGAATTAACTATGGCTACACCTTC.

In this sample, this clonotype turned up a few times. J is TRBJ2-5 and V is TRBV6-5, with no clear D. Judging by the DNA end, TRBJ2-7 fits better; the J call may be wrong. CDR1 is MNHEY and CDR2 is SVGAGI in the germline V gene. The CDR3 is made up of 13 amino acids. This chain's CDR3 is CASSYSTRYEQYF. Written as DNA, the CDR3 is TGTGCCAGCAGTTACTCGACCCGCTACGAGCAGTACTTC.

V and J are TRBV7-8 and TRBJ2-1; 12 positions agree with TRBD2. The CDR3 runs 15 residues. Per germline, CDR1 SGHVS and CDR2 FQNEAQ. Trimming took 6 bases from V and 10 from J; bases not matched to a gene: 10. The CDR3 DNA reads TGTGCCAGCAGGTCCACTAGCGGGGGGCCCAGGGAGCAGTTCTTC. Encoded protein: CASRSTSGGPREQFF.